This TCR beta chain was sequenced during a study of OX40 agonist ivuxolimab in advanced cancers. Whole-study context: Patients' therapy was ivuxolimab, an antibody that acts as an agonist of OX40 (CD134). Hepatocellular carcinoma, melanoma, renal cell or head and neck cancer was diagnosed in the dose-escalation patients. Of mixed ages from about 20 to 80 and averaging roughly 66 years, the group was 65% to 85% male.

Profiling relied on immunoSEQ multiplex PCR, and the TCRdb table lists in-frame clones only, not all of them. The data show about 50,000 clones, around 75% seen once. For this clone: The junction differs from germline at one of its ends, possibly a read error.

This TCR came from an adult with an advanced solid tumor such as melanoma, head and neck, liver or kidney cancer. The source was CD4+ or CD8+ T cells sorted from blood, collected in a trial of the OX40 agonist ivuxolimab.

The chain's CDR3 is CASSSRGGGSRDTQYF. The CDR3 nucleotides read TGTGCCAGCAGCTCCAGAGGAGGCGGGAGCAGAGATACGCAGTATTTT. The gene calls are TRBV7-9 and TRBJ2-3; TRBD2 aligns across 7 bases. This CDR3 spans 16 amino acids. Germline lookup yields CDR1 SEHNR and CDR2 FQNEAQ (reference sequence).